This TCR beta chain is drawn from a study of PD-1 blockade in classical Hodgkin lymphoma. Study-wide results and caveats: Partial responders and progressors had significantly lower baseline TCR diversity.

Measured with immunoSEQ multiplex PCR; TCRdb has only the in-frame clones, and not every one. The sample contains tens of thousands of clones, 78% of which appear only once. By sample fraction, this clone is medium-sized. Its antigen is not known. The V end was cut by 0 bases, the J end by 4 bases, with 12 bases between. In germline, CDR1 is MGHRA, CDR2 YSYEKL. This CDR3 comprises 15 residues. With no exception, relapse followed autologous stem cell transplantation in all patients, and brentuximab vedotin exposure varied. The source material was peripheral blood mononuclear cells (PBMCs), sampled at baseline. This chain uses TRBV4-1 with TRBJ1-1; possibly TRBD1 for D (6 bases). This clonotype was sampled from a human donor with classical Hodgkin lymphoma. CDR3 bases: TGCGCCAGCAGCCAAGATAAGACAGGATTCACTGAAGCTTTCTTT. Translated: CASSQDKTGFTEAFF.